Below are 20 T cell receptor beta chains sequenced from a single sample in a study of T cell responses to AZD1222 COVID-19 vaccine. The method was immunoSEQ multiplex PCR; TCRdb's version includes in-frame clones alone and lacks a portion of them. The sample has 100,000 to 150,000 clones; about 91% are singletons. The sample in question was peripheral blood, obtained on day 0 of AZD1222 vaccination. These receptor sequences come from an adult in good health.

This clone was counted a few times. The CDR3 DNA reads TGTGCCAGCAGCTCTCAGGGGGACACTGAAGCTTTCTTT. Amino acids: CASSSQGDTEAFF. This chain links TRBV7-9 with TRBJ1-1; 7 bases line up with TRBD1. Germline V gene sequence: CDR1 SEHNR, CDR2 FQNEAQ (reference sequence). Trimming cost V 4 bases and J 3 bases; bases outside gene matches: 2. The length of the CDR3 is 13 residues.

The chain combines TRBV6-5 with TRBJ1-1; no clear D. CDR1 is MNHEY and CDR2 is SVGAGI in the germline V gene. Deletions cut 6 bases from V and 1 base from J, with 12 bases between. This CDR3 region has 14 residues. The DNA of the CDR3 is TGTGCCAGCAGACTCAGAGGGAAGAACACTGAAGCTTTCTTT. This sequence encodes CASRLRGKNTEAFF.

This chain connects TRBV7-9 to TRBJ1-4, with 7 bases identical to TRBD1. Germline V gene sequence: CDR1 SEHNR, CDR2 FQNEAQ (reference sequence). V shed 5 bases, J shed 7 bases, and the junction held 7 bases outside the gene matches. This CDR3 contains 14 residues. The CDR3 DNA follows: TGTGCCAGCAGCCGACAGGGAGGCTTTGAAAAACTGTTTTTT. It encodes CASSRQGGFEKLFF. Variable domain in full (rest from reference TRBV7-9 and TRBJ1-4): DTGVSQNPRHKITKRGQNVTFRCDPISEHNRLYWYRQTLGQGPEFLTYFQNEAQLEKSRLLSDRFSAERPKGSFSTLEIQRTEQGDSAMYLCASSRQGGFEKLFFGSGTQLSVL.

CDR3: CAWSVRNEQFF. The CDR3 coding sequence is TGTGCCTGGAGTGTACGGAATGAGCAGTTCTTC. The genes are TRBV30 and TRBJ2-1; D is unclear. V was cut by 0 bases and J by 7 bases, with 4 bases left in between. The length of the CDR3 is 11 residues. Germline V CDR1 and CDR2: GTSNPN, SVGIG (reference sequence).

This clone was picked up a small number of times. This chain links TRBV7-9 with TRBJ1-2; D perhaps matches TRBD1 (6 bases). Trimming stripped 1 base from V and 4 bases from J, with 10 bases between. Germline CDR1 and CDR2: SEHNR and FQNEAQ (reference sequence). The CDR3 spans 14 residues. CDR3 in amino acids: CASSLGDTSYGYTF. The CDR3 nucleotides are TGTGCCAGCAGCTTAGGGGACACCTCCTATGGCTACACCTTC.

CDR3 in DNA: TGCGCCAGCAGCTATGACAGATTCTACAATGAGCAGTTCTTC. Translating it yields CASSYDRFYNEQFF. This chain joins TRBV5-1 and TRBJ2-1; a possible D gene is TRBD1 (5 bases). Trimming pared 3 bases from V and 3 bases from J, leaving 10 bases between. This CDR3 contains 14 residues. Germline V gene data show CDR1 as SGHRS and CDR2 as YFSETQ.

The chain recombines TRBV5-4 with TRBJ1-6; the D is unclear. From germline, CDR1 is SGHNT and CDR2 YYREEE (reference sequence). CDR3 length: 13 residues. V was pared by 4 bases and J by 7 bases, with 9 bases between. CDR3 in amino acids: CASSHGWNSPLHF. Here the CDR3 DNA reads TGTGCCAGCAGCCACGGTTGGAATTCACCCCTCCACTTT.

The rearrangement joins TRBV6-2 or TRBV6-3 to TRBJ1-1; D not certain. Germline lookup yields CDR1 MNHEY and CDR2 SVGEGT. Trimming cost V 1 base and J 7 bases, with 4 bases left between them. The length of the CDR3 is 11 residues. The CDR3 spells CASSYYREAFF. The CDR3 DNA follows: TGTGCCAGCAGTTACTACCGTGAAGCTTTCTTT.

The chain joins TRBV2 to TRBJ2-7; 7 bases are shared with TRBD1. CDR1 SNHLY and CDR2 FYNNEI come from the germline V gene. CDR3 length equals 13 residues. Trimming removed 4 bases from V and 5 bases from J; junction bases left unmatched: 5. The CDR3 is CASSAGQIDEQYF. The CDR3, as DNA: TGTGCCAGCAGTGCGGGACAGATAGACGAGCAGTACTTC. The full variable domain, with the rest looked up from reference TRBV2 and TRBJ2-7, is EPEVTQTPSHQVTQMGQEVILRCVPISNHLYFYWYRQILGQKVEFLVSFYNNEISEKSEIFDDQFSVERPDGSNFTLKIRSTKLEDSAMYFCASSAGQIDEQYFGPGTRLTVT.

The chain's CDR3 is CASSYSLRVETEAFF. The CDR3, as DNA: TGTGCCAGCAGTTACTCGTTGAGGGTGGAGACTGAAGCTTTCTTT. The genes are TRBV6-6 and TRBJ1-1; D unresolved. This CDR3 is 15 amino acids long. V dropped 0 bases and J dropped 5 bases, with 13 bases sitting between them. CDR1 is MNHNY, CDR2 SVGAGI, per germline (reference sequence).

The rearrangement joins TRBV6-1 to TRBJ2-3, with D maybe TRBD2 (5 bases). The V end was cut by 0 bases, the J end by 4 bases, with 14 bases between. The germline CDR1 and CDR2 sequences are MNHNS and SASEGT. This CDR3 contains 16 residues. Here the CDR3 reads CASSEAIGGDPDTQYF. CDR3 in DNA: TGTGCCAGCAGTGAAGCTATAGGAGGAGATCCAGATACGCAGTATTTT.

V and J are TRBV6-2 or TRBV6-3 and TRBJ1-6, with unresolved D. Germline CDR1 and CDR2: MNHEY and SVGEGT. The CDR3 extends over 14 amino acids. Between the trimmed V and J ends, which lost 4 bases and 8 bases, there was a span of 12 bases. In nucleotides, the CDR3 is TGTGCCAGCAGTTCGGAAGGTGGAGATTCACCCCTCCACTTT. Its translation is CASSSEGGDSPLHF.

This sequence joins TRBV2 and TRBJ1-1; D remains ambiguous. Trimming stripped 11 bases from V and 0 bases from J, with 10 bases between. Looked up from germline, CDR1 is SNHLY and CDR2 is FYNNEI. The CDR3 is made up of 12 amino acids. DNA for the CDR3: TGTGCCCTCAGGAGAATGAACACTGAAGCTTTCTTT. Translating gives CALRRMNTEAFF.

This chain links TRBV6-5 with TRBJ2-1, with 7 bases aligning to TRBD1. The CDR3 contains 14 residues. After removal of 5 bases from V and 7 bases from J, the junction contained 8 bases not matched to a gene. Germline V CDR1 and CDR2: MNHEY, SVGAGI. CDR3 region: CASSRWDRLNEQFF. CDR3 DNA sequence: TGTGCCAGCAGTCGCTGGGACAGATTAAATGAGCAGTTCTTC.

This clone showed up just once. The chain joins TRBV5-8 to TRBJ2-1; possibly TRBD2 for D (5 bases). The CDR3 is made up of 14 amino acids. CDR1 is SGHTS and CDR2 is YDEGEE in the germline V gene. V shed 0 bases and J shed 7 bases, with 11 bases lying between them. DNA for the CDR3: TGTGCCAGCAGCTTGGGGCACGGGGAGAATGAGCAGTTCTTC. Protein sequence: CASSLGHGENEQFF.

The CDR3 loop is CASSYLQRNQPQHF. The DNA of the CDR3 is TGTGCCAGCAGCTACCTACAGAGAAATCAGCCCCAGCATTTT. V gene TRBV7-2 combines with J gene TRBJ1-5; D remains ambiguous. Germline V gene lookup returns CDR1 SGHTA and CDR2 FQGNSA. With 4 bases removed from V and 4 bases from J, the gap between germline ends came to 11 bases. There are 14 residues in the CDR3.

The chain carries TRBV2 and TRBJ1-5; D is uncertain. CDR3 size: 14 residues. V dropped 6 bases and J dropped 6 bases, with 15 bases sitting between them. The V gene's germline CDR1 is SNHLY and CDR2 FYNNEI. The CDR3 loop reads CASSPGSKGQPQHF. The CDR3 bases are TGTGCCAGCAGCCCCGGGAGTAAAGGTCAGCCCCAGCATTTT.

The V call is TRBV7-2, the J call TRBJ1-2; the D gene is possibly TRBD1 (5 bases). CDR1 and CDR2 (germline): SGHTA, FQGNSA. The V gene lost 5 bases and the J gene lost 4 bases, with 20 bases spanning the gap. The CDR3 sequence is 16 residues long. DNA of the CDR3: TGTGCCAGCAGCCCATCCCGGGCCAGGGCAGGCTATGGCTACACCTTC. Protein: CASSPSRARAGYGYTF. The full variable domain, rest sourced from reference TRBV7-2 and TRBJ1-2, is GAGVSQSPSNKVTEKGKDVELRCDPISGHTALYWYRQSLGQGLEFLIYFQGNSAPDKSGLPSDRFSAERTGGSVSTLTIQRTQQEDSAVYLCASSPSRARAGYGYTFGSGTRLTVV.

In DNA, the CDR3 is TGTGCCAGCAGTTACCCGACAAGTCGAAGGGATGAAGCTTTCTTT. This gives the protein CASSYPTSRRDEAFF. This sequence joins TRBV6-6 and TRBJ1-1; D is ambiguous. V lost 2 bases and J 7 bases, leaving 17 bases between the germline ends. The germline gives CDR1 MNHNY, CDR2 SVGAGI (reference sequence). CDR3 length equals 15 residues.

The chain is built from TRBV18 and TRBJ1-2; 9 bases match TRBD1. CDR3 length equals 15 residues. CDR1 is KGHSH, CDR2 LQKENI, per germline. J lost 3 bases, V lost 5 bases, and 7 bases had no gene match. CDR3 residues: CASSGGQGTDYGYTF. CDR3 bases: TGTGCCAGCTCAGGGGGACAGGGAACGGACTATGGCTACACCTTC.